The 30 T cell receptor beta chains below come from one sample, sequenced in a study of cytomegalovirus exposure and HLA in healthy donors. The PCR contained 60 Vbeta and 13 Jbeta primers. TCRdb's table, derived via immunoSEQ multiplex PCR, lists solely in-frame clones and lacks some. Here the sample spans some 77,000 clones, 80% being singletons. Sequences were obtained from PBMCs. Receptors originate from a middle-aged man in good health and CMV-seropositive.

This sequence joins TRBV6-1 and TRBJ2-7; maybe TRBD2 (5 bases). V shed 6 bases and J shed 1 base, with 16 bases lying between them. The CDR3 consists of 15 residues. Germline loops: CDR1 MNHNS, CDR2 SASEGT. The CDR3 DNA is TGTGCCAGCAGCCTACAGCGGCCCTTATCCTACGAGCAGTACTTC. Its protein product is CASSLQRPLSYEQYF.

The chain's CDR3 is CASSLDSPGRLAGLNTEAFF. CDR3 in DNA: TGCGCCAGCAGCTTGGACAGTCCAGGACGTTTAGCTGGACTGAACACTGAAGCTTTCTTT. The V and J genes are TRBV4-1 and TRBJ1-1, with a possible D match to TRBD1 (6 bases). Germline values: CDR1 MGHRA, CDR2 YSYEKL. The CDR3 contains 20 residues. Trimming took 5 bases from V and 0 from J, leaving 28 bases between them.

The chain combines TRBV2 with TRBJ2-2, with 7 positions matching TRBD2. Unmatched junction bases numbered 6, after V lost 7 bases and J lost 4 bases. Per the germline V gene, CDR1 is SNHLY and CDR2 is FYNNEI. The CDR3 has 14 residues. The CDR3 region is CASTETSSTGELFF. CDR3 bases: TGTGCCAGCACAGAGACTAGCAGCACCGGGGAGCTGTTTTTT.

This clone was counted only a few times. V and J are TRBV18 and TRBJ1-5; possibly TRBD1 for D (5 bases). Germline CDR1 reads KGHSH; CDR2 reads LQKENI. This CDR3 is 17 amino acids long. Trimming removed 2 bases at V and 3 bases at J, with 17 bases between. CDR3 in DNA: TGTGCCAGCTCACCAGCCGGGACTCAAAGCCTCAATCAGCCCCAGCATTTT. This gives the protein CASSPAGTQSLNQPQHF. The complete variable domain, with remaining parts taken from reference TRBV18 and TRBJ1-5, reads NAGVMQNPRHLVRRRGQEARLRCSPMKGHSHVYWYRQLPEEGLKFMVYLQKENIIDESGMPKERFSAEFPKEGPSILRIQQVVRGDSAAYFCASSPAGTQSLNQPQHFGDGTRLSIL.

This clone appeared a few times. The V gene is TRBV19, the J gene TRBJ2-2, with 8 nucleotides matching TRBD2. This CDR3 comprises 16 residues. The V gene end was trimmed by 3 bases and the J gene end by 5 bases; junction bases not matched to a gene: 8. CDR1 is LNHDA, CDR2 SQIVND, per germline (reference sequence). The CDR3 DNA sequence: TGTGCCAGTAGTATCTTGGCGGGAGGTGTGACCGGGGAGCTGTTTTTT. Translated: CASSILAGGVTGELFF.

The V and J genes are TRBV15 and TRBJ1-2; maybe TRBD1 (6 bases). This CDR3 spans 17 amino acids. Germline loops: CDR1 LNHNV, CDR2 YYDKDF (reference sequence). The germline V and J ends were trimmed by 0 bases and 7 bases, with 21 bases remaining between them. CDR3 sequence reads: CATSRERGGTGPGGYTF. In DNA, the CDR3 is TGTGCCACCAGCAGAGAGCGAGGGGGAACAGGGCCGGGTGGCTACACCTTC.

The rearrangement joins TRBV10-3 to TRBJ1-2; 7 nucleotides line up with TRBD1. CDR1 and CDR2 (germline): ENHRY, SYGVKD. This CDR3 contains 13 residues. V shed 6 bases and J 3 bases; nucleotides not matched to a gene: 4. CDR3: CAISSRGDYGYTF. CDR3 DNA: TGTGCCATCAGCAGCAGGGGGGACTATGGCTACACCTTC.

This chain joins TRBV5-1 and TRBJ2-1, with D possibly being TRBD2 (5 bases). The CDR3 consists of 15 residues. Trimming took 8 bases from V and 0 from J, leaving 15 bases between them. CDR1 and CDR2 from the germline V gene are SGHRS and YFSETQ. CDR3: CASGLSTSSYNEQFF. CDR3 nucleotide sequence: TGCGCCAGTGGACTTTCCACGAGCTCCTACAATGAGCAGTTCTTC.

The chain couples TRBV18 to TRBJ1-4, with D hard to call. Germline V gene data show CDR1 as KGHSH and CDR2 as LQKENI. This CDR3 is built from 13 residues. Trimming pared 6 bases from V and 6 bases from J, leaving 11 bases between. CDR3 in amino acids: CASSPVADEKLFF. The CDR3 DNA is TGTGCCAGCTCTCCTGTGGCGGATGAAAAACTGTTTTTT.

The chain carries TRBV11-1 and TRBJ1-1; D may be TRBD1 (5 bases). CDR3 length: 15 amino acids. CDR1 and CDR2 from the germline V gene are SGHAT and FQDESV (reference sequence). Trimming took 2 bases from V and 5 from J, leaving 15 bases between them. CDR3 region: CASSLRHGGVTEAFF. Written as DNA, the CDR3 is TGTGCCAGCAGCTTACGTCACGGGGGGGTAACTGAAGCTTTCTTT.

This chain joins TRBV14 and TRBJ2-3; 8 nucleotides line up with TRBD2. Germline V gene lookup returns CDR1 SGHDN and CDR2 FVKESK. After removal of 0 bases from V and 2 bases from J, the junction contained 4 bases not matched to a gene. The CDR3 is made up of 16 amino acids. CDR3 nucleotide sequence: TGTGCCAGCAGCCAAGAAGTCGGGGGGGACACAGATACGCAGTATTTT. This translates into CASSQEVGGDTDTQYF.

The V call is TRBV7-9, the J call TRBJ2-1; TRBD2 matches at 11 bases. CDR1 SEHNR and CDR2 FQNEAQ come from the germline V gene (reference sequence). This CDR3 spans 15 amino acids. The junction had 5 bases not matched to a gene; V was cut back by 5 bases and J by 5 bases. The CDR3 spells CASSPGTSGDNEQFF. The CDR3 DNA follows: TGTGCCAGCAGCCCCGGGACTAGCGGAGACAATGAGCAGTTCTTC. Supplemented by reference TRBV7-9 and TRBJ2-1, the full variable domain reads DTGVSQNPRHKITKRGQNVTFRCDPISEHNRLYWYRQTLGQGPEFLTYFQNEAQLEKSRLLSDRFSAERPKGSFSTLEIQRTEQGDSAMYLCASSPGTSGDNEQFFGPGTRLTVL.

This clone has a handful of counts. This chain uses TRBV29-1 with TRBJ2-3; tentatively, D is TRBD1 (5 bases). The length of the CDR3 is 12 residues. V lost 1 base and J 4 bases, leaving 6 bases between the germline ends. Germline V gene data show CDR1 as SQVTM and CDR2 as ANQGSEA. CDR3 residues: CSVEGGSDTQYF. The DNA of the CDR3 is TGCAGCGTTGAAGGGGGCTCAGATACGCAGTATTTT.

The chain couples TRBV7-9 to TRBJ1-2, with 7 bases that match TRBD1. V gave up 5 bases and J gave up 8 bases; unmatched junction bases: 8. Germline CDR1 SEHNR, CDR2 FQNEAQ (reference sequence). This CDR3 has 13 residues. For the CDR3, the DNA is TGTGCCAGCAGCACACAGGGGTTGGGGGGCTACACCTTC. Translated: CASSTQGLGGYTF.

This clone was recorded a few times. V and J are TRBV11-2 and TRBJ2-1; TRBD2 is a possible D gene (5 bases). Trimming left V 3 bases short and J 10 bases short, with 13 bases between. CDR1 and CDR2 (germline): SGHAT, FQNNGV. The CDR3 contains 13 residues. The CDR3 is CASSLPGLGEQFF. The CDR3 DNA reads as TGTGCCAGCAGCTTGCCCGGACTTGGCGAGCAGTTCTTC.

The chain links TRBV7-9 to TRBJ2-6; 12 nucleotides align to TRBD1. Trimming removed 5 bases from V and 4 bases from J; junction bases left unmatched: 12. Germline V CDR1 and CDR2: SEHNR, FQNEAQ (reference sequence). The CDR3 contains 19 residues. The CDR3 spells CASSRLVGQGASGANVLTF. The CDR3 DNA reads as TGTGCCAGCAGCCGACTCGTGGGACAGGGGGCGTCAGGGGCCAACGTCCTGACTTTC.

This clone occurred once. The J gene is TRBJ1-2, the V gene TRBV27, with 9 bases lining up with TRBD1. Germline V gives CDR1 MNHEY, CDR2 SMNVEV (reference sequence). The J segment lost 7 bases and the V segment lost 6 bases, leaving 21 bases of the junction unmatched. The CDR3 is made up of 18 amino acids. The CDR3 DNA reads TGTGCCAGCAGAGCACCCACGGGACAGGGACCCAAAAGCGGTGGCTACACCTTC. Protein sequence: CASRAPTGQGPKSGGYTF.

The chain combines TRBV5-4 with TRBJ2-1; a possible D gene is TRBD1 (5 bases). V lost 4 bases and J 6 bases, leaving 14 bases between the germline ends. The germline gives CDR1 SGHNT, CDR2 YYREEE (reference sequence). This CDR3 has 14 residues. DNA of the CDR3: TGTGCCAGCAGCCCTTTCCGGACAATCAATGAGCAGTTCTTC. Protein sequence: CASSPFRTINEQFF.

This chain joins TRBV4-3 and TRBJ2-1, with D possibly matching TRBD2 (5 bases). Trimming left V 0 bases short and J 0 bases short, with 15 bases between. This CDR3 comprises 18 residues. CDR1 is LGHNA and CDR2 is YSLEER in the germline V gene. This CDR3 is CASSQDRPRTFSYNEQFF. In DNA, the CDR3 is TGCGCCAGCAGCCAAGATCGCCCGCGGACTTTCTCCTACAATGAGCAGTTCTTC.

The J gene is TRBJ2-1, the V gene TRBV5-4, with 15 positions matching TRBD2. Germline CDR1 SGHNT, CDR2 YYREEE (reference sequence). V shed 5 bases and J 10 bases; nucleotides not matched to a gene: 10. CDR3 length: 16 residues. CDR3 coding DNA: TGTGCCAGCAGTCCCTGGACTAGCGGGAGGGCCCGGGAGCAGTTCTTC. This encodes CASSPWTSGRAREQFF.

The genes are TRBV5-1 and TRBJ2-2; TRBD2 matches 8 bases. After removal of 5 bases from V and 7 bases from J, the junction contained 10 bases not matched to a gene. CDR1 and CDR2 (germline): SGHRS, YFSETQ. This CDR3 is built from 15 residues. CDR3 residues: CASSPGSGNFGELFF. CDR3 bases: TGCGCCAGCAGTCCCGGTAGCGGGAACTTCGGGGAGCTGTTTTTT.

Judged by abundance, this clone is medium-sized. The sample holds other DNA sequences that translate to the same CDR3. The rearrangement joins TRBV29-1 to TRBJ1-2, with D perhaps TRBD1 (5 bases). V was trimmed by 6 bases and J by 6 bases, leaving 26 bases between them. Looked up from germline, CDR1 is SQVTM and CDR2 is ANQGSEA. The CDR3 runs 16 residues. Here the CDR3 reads CSVLPYSGQGEDGYTF. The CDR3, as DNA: TGCAGCGTCTTGCCCTACAGCGGGCAGGGAGAAGATGGCTACACCTTC.

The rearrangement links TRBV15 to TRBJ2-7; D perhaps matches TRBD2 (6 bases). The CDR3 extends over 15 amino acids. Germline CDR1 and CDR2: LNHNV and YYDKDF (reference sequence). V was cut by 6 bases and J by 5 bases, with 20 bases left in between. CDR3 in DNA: TGTGCCACCAGAGCGGGTCAGGTAGTTGCCCACGAGCAGTACTTC. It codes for CATRAGQVVAHEQYF. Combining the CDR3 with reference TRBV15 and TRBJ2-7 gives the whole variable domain DAMVIQNPRYQVTQFGKPVTLSCSQTLNHNVMYWYQQKSSQAPKLLFHYYDKDFNNEADTPDNFQSRRPNTSFCFLDIRSPGLGDTAMYLCATRAGQVVAHEQYFGPGTRLTVT.

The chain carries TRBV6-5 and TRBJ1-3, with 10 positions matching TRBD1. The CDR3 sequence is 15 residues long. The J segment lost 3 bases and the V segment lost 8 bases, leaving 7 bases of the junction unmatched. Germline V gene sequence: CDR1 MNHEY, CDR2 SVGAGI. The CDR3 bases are TGTGCCAGCGGCCGACAGGGGGCCGATGGAAACACCATATATTTT. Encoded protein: CASGRQGADGNTIYF.

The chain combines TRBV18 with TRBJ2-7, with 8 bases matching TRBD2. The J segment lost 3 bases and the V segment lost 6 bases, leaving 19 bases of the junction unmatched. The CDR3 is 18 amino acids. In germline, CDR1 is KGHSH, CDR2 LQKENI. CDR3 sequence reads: CASSSRGRATTSDYEQYF. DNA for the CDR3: TGTGCCAGCTCGTCACGTGGGCGGGCAACGACTAGCGACTACGAGCAGTACTTC.

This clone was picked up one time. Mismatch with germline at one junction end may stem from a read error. For the CDR3, the DNA is TGTGCCAGCAGCTTAGACACTGGCTCTGGGGCCAACGGCCTGACTTTC. This encodes CASSLDTGSGANGLTF. This chain uses TRBV13 with TRBJ2-6; D is perhaps TRBD1 (5 bases). Per germline, CDR1 PRHDT and CDR2 FYEKMQ (reference sequence). This CDR3 region has 16 residues.

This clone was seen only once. Here the CDR3 reads CSVAGTGYSYEQYF. The CDR3 bases are TGCAGCGTAGCCGGGACAGGCTATTCCTACGAGCAGTACTTC. This chain joins TRBV29-1 and TRBJ2-7; TRBD1 agrees at 8 bases. V lost 6 bases to trimming and J lost 1 base; unmatched junction nucleotides: 8. This CDR3 is 14 amino acids long. The germline gives CDR1 SQVTM, CDR2 ANQGSEA.

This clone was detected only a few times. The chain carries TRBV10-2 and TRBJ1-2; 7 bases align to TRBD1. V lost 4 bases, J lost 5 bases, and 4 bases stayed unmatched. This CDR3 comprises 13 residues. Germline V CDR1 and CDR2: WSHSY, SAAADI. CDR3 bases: TGCGCCAGCAGTGCCGACAGGGATTATGGCTACACCTTC. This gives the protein CASSADRDYGYTF.

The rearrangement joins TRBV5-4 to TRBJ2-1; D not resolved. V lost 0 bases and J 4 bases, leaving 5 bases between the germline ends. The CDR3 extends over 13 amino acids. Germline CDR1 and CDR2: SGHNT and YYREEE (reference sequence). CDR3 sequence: CASSLAQYNEQFF. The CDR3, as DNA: TGTGCCAGCAGCTTGGCTCAGTACAATGAGCAGTTCTTC.

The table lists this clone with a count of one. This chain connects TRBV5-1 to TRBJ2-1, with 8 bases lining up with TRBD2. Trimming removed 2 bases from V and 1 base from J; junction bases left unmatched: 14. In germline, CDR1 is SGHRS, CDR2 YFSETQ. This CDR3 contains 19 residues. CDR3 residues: CASSFLPIEAGGSYNEQFF. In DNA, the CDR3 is TGCGCCAGCAGCTTTCTTCCGATCGAGGCGGGAGGTTCCTACAATGAGCAGTTCTTC.